Below, 29 T cell receptor beta chains from the same sample are listed, as sequenced in a study of shared clonotypes between healthy human individuals. TCRdb's copy holds only in-frame clones and misses some; the assay was immunoSEQ multiplex PCR. The table includes fewer than 1.8 million clones, about 98.5% detected once. The sample taken for sequencing was naive CD4+ T cells sorted from blood. Documented subset: CD45RA+ positively selected. These receptors came from a man between 25 and 39 years old in good health.

Worth noting for this clone: This sample also contains other DNA sequences that code for the same CDR3. This chain connects TRBV5-1 to TRBJ2-3; the D gene is possibly TRBD2 (7 bases). The V gene lost 0 bases and the J gene lost 1 base, with 9 bases spanning the gap. CDR1 is SGHRS, CDR2 YFSETQ, per germline. CDR3 length: 15 residues. The CDR3 DNA sequence: TGCGCCAGCAGCTTGGCGGGGGGCCGCACAGATACGCAGTATTTT. Protein: CASSLAGGRTDTQYF.

The chain employs TRBV2 and TRBJ2-7, with a possible D match to TRBD2 (6 bases). Per the germline V gene, CDR1 is SNHLY and CDR2 is FYNNEI. The CDR3 is 16 residues long. Trimming took off 1 base at V and 0 bases at J, with 13 bases between the two ends. The CDR3 loop is CASSEVRGTTSYEQYF. The CDR3 DNA reads TGTGCCAGCAGTGAAGTCCGGGGGACCACCTCCTACGAGCAGTACTTC.

A remark on this clone: This same CDR3 is encoded by further DNA sequences in the sample. V and J are TRBV29-1 and TRBJ1-4; D remains ambiguous. Trimming stripped 4 bases from V and 7 bases from J, with 4 bases between. This CDR3 has 10 amino acids. Germline-derived CDR1 and CDR2 are SQVTM and ANQGSEA. CDR3 sequence (DNA): TGCAGCGTTGGTGGTGAAAAACTGTTTTTT. It yields the protein CSVGGEKLFF.

This chain connects TRBV27 to TRBJ1-5; TRBD1 agrees at 7 bases. The CDR3 is made up of 18 amino acids. Unmatched junction bases numbered 19, after V lost 6 bases and J lost 5 bases. The germline CDR1 and CDR2 sequences are MNHEY and SMNVEV (reference sequence). The CDR3 loop is CASSPLRGHGTDYQPQHF. CDR3 nucleotide sequence: TGTGCCAGCAGCCCACTTAGGGGACACGGGACAGATTATCAGCCCCAGCATTTT.

The chain links TRBV7-3 to TRBJ2-5; tentative D call: TRBD2 (6 bases). From germline, CDR1 is SGHTA and CDR2 FQGTGA. Trimming removed 5 bases from V and 0 bases from J, with 10 bases in between. This CDR3 has 14 residues. The CDR3 nucleotides are TGTGCCAGCAGCCCCGGAGGGTACCAAGAGACCCAGTACTTC. Amino acid sequence: CASSPGGYQETQYF.

The J gene is TRBJ1-3, the V gene TRBV11-2; 7 nucleotides align to TRBD1. The V gene end was trimmed by 8 bases and the J gene end by 4 bases; junction bases not matched to a gene: 11. The V gene's germline CDR1 is SGHAT and CDR2 FQNNGV. The CDR3 covers 15 residues. The CDR3 reads CASFREGARGNTIYF. The CDR3 coding sequence is TGTGCCAGCTTCAGGGAGGGGGCGCGAGGAAACACCATATATTTT.

The rearrangement joins TRBV6-1 to TRBJ1-5, with 7 bases matching TRBD1. The ends lost 4 bases at V and 4 bases at J; junction bases unmatched: 7. This CDR3 comprises 15 residues. In germline, CDR1 is MNHNS, CDR2 SASEGT. The CDR3 sequence is CASSGTYRGNQPQHF. The DNA for the CDR3 is TGTGCCAGCAGTGGAACATACAGGGGAAATCAGCCCCAGCATTTT.

V usage is TRBV5-1 and J usage is TRBJ1-2, with a tentative D call TRBD1 (5 bases). The germline V and J ends were trimmed by 0 bases and 4 bases, with 10 bases remaining between them. The CDR3 covers 14 residues. Germline CDR1 SGHRS, CDR2 YFSETQ. The CDR3 region has the DNA TGCGCCAGCAGCTTGGTGGGGGATCCCTATGGCTACACCTTC. Its translation: CASSLVGDPYGYTF.

V and J are TRBV5-1 and TRBJ2-3, with D perhaps TRBD1 or TRBD2 (6 bases each). The CDR3 is 16 residues long. V was pared by 0 bases and J by 1 base, with 12 bases between. Germline CDR1 is SGHRS and CDR2 is YFSETQ. The CDR3 sequence is CASSLGTGAGTDTQYF. The CDR3 DNA reads TGCGCCAGCAGCTTGGGTACGGGGGCCGGCACAGATACGCAGTATTTT.

The chain combines TRBV11-2 with TRBJ2-1, with D tentatively TRBD1 or TRBD2 (5 bases each). This CDR3 contains 15 residues. Germline assignment: CDR1 SGHAT and CDR2 FQNNGV. V lost 5 bases, J lost 2 bases, and 13 bases lay in between. In DNA, the CDR3 is TGTGCCAGCAGCGTAGGGACCGCTACCTACAATGAGCAGTTCTTC. It codes for CASSVGTATYNEQFF.

The gene calls are TRBV6-1 and TRBJ2-1, with D possibly being TRBD1 (6 bases). Germline V gene lookup returns CDR1 MNHNS and CDR2 SASEGT. V lost 2 bases to trimming and J lost 8 bases, with 13 bases between them. The CDR3 is made up of 14 amino acids. As DNA, the CDR3 is TGTGCCAGCAGTGAAATTCACAGGGTGCATGAGCAGTTCTTC. Protein product: CASSEIHRVHEQFF.

The chain carries TRBV4-2 and TRBJ1-4; D is possibly TRBD1 (5 bases). V shed 6 bases and J shed 6 bases, with 14 bases lying between them. The V gene's germline CDR1 is LGHNA and CDR2 YNFKEQ. CDR3 length: 14 amino acids. CDR3 DNA: TGTGCCAGCAGATGGGGCACGATGGATGAAAAACTGTTTTTT. This codes for CASRWGTMDEKLFF.

This sequence joins TRBV29-1 and TRBJ2-7, with a possible D match to TRBD1 (6 bases). The CDR3 contains 12 residues. With 7 bases removed from V and 3 bases from J, the gap between germline ends came to 13 bases. Germline V gives CDR1 SQVTM, CDR2 ANQGSEA. CDR3 DNA sequence: TGCAGCGCTCGGGACAACCTCTACGAGCAGTACTTC. Its translation is CSARDNLYEQYF.

This chain connects TRBV18 to TRBJ2-5; D remains unclear. V was pared by 4 bases and J by 1 base, with 7 bases between. The CDR3 runs to 13 residues. Germline V lookup: CDR1 KGHSH, CDR2 LQKENI. CDR3 bases: TGTGCCAGCTCACAGAGACTCCAAGAGACCCAGTACTTC. This encodes CASSQRLQETQYF.

With regard to this clone: Other DNA variants within this sample encode the same CDR3. This CDR3 is CASSLDSNTEAFF. The CDR3, as DNA: TGTGCCAGCAGCCTGGACAGTAACACTGAAGCTTTCTTT. The chain employs TRBV5-4 and TRBJ1-1; TRBD1 is a possible D gene (6 bases). CDR1 and CDR2 (germline): SGHNT, YYREEE (reference sequence). The CDR3 has 13 amino acids. Trimming removed 4 bases at V and 2 bases at J, with 9 bases between.

This clone was seen just once. This same CDR3 is encoded by further DNA sequences in the sample. V and J are TRBV2 and TRBJ1-5; D remains ambiguous. CDR3 size: 13 residues. Germline V gene lookup returns CDR1 SNHLY and CDR2 FYNNEI. The V gene lost 6 bases and the J gene lost 0 bases, with 6 bases spanning the gap. The CDR3 here is CASRYNSNQPQHF. The CDR3 DNA is TGTGCCAGCAGGTATAATAGCAATCAGCCCCAGCATTTT.

This clone has a single count. V usage is TRBV5-1 and J usage is TRBJ2-3, with D maybe TRBD2 (5 bases). The CDR3 loop spans 13 amino acids. CDR1 SGHRS and CDR2 YFSETQ come from the germline V gene. Trimming cost V 4 bases and J 6 bases, with 12 bases left between them. The CDR3 DNA reads TGCGCCAGCAGCGCGCGACTAATGGATACGCAGTATTTT. Residues: CASSARLMDTQYF.

The genes are TRBV6-1 and TRBJ2-1; D is perhaps TRBD1 (5 bases). CDR3 size: 16 residues. Germline values: CDR1 MNHNS, CDR2 SASEGT. Trimming removed 3 bases at V and 3 bases at J, with 15 bases between. CDR3 sequence: CASSDLPAGFYNEQFF. For the CDR3, the DNA is TGTGCCAGCAGTGATCTCCCGGCAGGGTTCTACAATGAGCAGTTCTTC.

The chain has TRBV7-3 and TRBJ2-3; the D gene could be TRBD1 or TRBD2 (6 bases each). The CDR3 spans 16 residues. Germline V gene sequence: CDR1 SGHTA, CDR2 FQGTGA. V shed 6 bases and J shed 1 base, with 17 bases lying between them. CDR3 amino acids: CASSPGGQRGTDTQYF. As DNA, the CDR3 is TGTGCCAGCAGTCCCGGGGGACAACGCGGCACAGATACGCAGTATTTT.

The chain is built from TRBV4-1 and TRBJ2-3; the match to TRBD2 covers 7 bases. CDR1 is MGHRA, CDR2 YSYEKL, per germline. The CDR3 is made up of 18 amino acids. V shed 4 bases and J 4 bases; nucleotides not matched to a gene: 17. CDR3 region: CASSLDHWTSPTPDTQYF. Here the CDR3 DNA reads TGCGCCAGCAGCCTCGACCATTGGACTAGTCCAACACCAGATACGCAGTATTTT.

The rearrangement links TRBV12-5 to TRBJ2-1, with 8 bases aligning to TRBD2. This CDR3 has 22 residues. The J segment lost 0 bases and the V segment lost 6 bases, leaving 25 bases of the junction unmatched. The germline gives CDR1 LGHNT, CDR2 FRNRAP. The CDR3 sequence: CASGPGGRVDPPSPHSYNEQFF. Written as DNA, the CDR3 is TGTGCTAGTGGCCCGGGAGGGCGGGTAGATCCACCATCTCCTCACTCCTACAATGAGCAGTTCTTC. Full variable domain (outside the CDR3, taken from reference TRBV12-5 and TRBJ2-1): DARVTQTPRHKVTEMGQEVTMRCQPILGHNTVFWYRQTMMQGLELLAYFRNRAPLDDSGMPKDRFSAEMPDATLATLKIQPSEPRDSAVYFCASGPGGRVDPPSPHSYNEQFFGPGTRLTVL.

This chain joins TRBV2 and TRBJ2-1; D is perhaps TRBD1 (6 bases). The CDR3 contains 18 residues. Germline V gene sequence: CDR1 SNHLY, CDR2 FYNNEI. Between the trimmed V and J ends, which lost 7 bases and 7 bases, there was a span of 29 bases. The CDR3 loop is CASTEPIQAVLRGNEQFF. The DNA of the CDR3 is TGTGCCAGCACGGAGCCCATTCAGGCGGTCCTAAGGGGGAATGAGCAGTTCTTC.

The J gene is TRBJ1-5, the V gene TRBV5-6; 7 bases map to TRBD1. The CDR3 sequence is 14 residues long. CDR1 SGHDT and CDR2 YYEEEE come from the germline V gene. V was pared by 2 bases and J by 5 bases, with 4 bases of the junction left unmatched. This chain's CDR3 is CASSLTGEHQPQHF. The CDR3 nucleotides are TGTGCCAGCAGCTTAACAGGGGAACATCAGCCCCAGCATTTT.

This clone appeared a single time. J is TRBJ2-1 and V is TRBV10-2, with 11 bases lining up with TRBD1. This CDR3 is built from 14 residues. The ends lost 4 bases at V and 5 bases at J; junction bases unmatched: 1. Germline CDR1 reads WSHSY; CDR2 reads SAAADI. The CDR3 sequence: CASSGTGGHNEQFF. CDR3 bases: TGCGCCAGCAGTGGGACAGGGGGCCACAATGAGCAGTTCTTC.

This clone was recorded only once. This chain connects TRBV5-5 to TRBJ2-2, with D perhaps matching TRBD1 (5 bases). Germline values: CDR1 SGHKS, CDR2 YYEKEE (reference sequence). Deletions cut 2 bases from V and 5 bases from J, with 7 bases between. The CDR3 consists of 13 residues. The CDR3 spells CASSLKGTGELFF. In DNA, the CDR3 is TGTGCCAGCAGCTTAAAGGGGACCGGGGAGCTGTTTTTT.

The chain employs TRBV7-9 and TRBJ1-4; D ambiguous. Germline V gene data show CDR1 as SEHNR and CDR2 as FQNEAQ (reference sequence). The CDR3 is 15 residues long. V was cut by 5 bases and J by 6 bases, with 16 bases left in between. CDR3 coding DNA: TGTGCCAGCAGCCCCCCCGGCGATCACCATGAAAAACTGTTTTTT. This gives the protein CASSPPGDHHEKLFF.

The chain employs TRBV9 and TRBJ1-1, with D unclear. The CDR3 sequence is 14 residues long. Trimming stripped 4 bases from V and 0 bases from J, with 10 bases between. Per germline, CDR1 SGDLS and CDR2 YYNGEE. The CDR3 DNA sequence: TGTGCCAGCAGCTCAGAGTCCATGAACACTGAAGCTTTCTTT. It specifies CASSSESMNTEAFF.

The V gene is TRBV7-8, the J gene TRBJ2-3, with 11 nucleotides matching TRBD2. The J segment lost 3 bases and the V segment lost 5 bases, leaving 7 bases of the junction unmatched. The CDR3 is made up of 16 amino acids. The germline gives CDR1 SGHVS, CDR2 FQNEAQ. This chain's CDR3 is CASSQNSGRVTDTQYF. CDR3 bases: TGTGCCAGCAGCCAAAATAGCGGGAGGGTGACAGATACGCAGTATTTT.

The rearrangement uses TRBV7-6 and TRBJ2-5; D unresolved. Germline values: CDR1 SGHVS, CDR2 FNYEAQ. The CDR3 contains 13 residues. Trimming removed 4 bases at V and 7 bases at J, with 13 bases between. Here the CDR3 reads CASSSGPEWTQYF. Here the CDR3 DNA reads TGTGCCAGCAGCTCTGGACCGGAATGGACCCAGTACTTC.